These T cell receptor beta chains were read from a single sample in a study of beta chain features in type 1 diabetes. Only in-frame clones appear in the TCRdb table, and some are missing; sequencing was by immunoSEQ multiplex PCR. Here the sample spans 55,000 to 85,000 clones, roughly 49% being singletons. Sequenced material: central memory CD4+ T cells from blood. Receptors were obtained from a man aged 25-45 years with type 1 diabetes. Both conserved end residues are part of each CDR3. The D gene is left open where the match is weak. For some rows the clone size is stated as once, few or many, or as a class when expanded; others skip it.

clone_size d_call j_call v_call cdr3_nt cdr3_aa
NA NA TRBJ1-4 TRBV7-7 TGTGCTAGCAGCCCCGCCGGGGGTGAAAAACTGTTTTTT CASSPAGGEKLFF
NA NA TRBJ1-1 TRBV5-1 TGCGCCAGCAAGAGTAACACTGAAGCTTTCTTT CASKSNTEAFF
few TRBD2 TRBJ2-1 TRBV2 TGTGCCACCCCGCCACTAGCGGACGACAGTCCCTACAATGAGCAGTTCTTC CATPPLADDSPYNEQFF
NA NA TRBJ1-4 TRBV5-1 TGCGCCAGCAGCGACGGGGGGGATGAAAAACTGTTTTTT CASSDGGDEKLFF
once NA TRBJ2-5 TRBV5-1 TGCGCCAGCAGCTGGGGCAGAGATCAAGAGACCCAGTACTTC CASSWGRDQETQYF
NA TRBD1 TRBJ2-3 TRBV5-1 TGCGCCAGCAGCACCGACAGGGCTAGCACAGATACGCAGTATTTT CASSTDRASTDTQYF
NA TRBD1 TRBJ1-5 TRBV6-1 TGTGCCAGCAGTGAAGGACAGGGAAACTTTAATCAGCCCCAGCATTTT CASSEGQGNFNQPQHF
few NA TRBJ1-1 TRBV7-9 TGTGCCAGCAGCTTAGGAGCAGGGCATGAAGCTTTCTTT CASSLGAGHEAFF
NA TRBD1 TRBJ1-5 TRBV9 TGTGCCAGCAGCGCAGGGGGCTTCAATCAGCCCCAGCATTTT CASSAGGFNQPQHF
NA TRBD1 TRBJ1-5 TRBV6-1 TGTGCCAGCAGTGAGACAGGGGTTGGCAATCAGCCCCAGCATTTT CASSETGVGNQPQHF
NA TRBD1 TRBJ2-5 TRBV29-1 TGCAGCGTTGAAGACAGGGGGGAGACCCAGTACTTC CSVEDRGETQYF
NA TRBD1 TRBJ1-5 TRBV29-1 TGCAGCGCCTGGGACAGGGGCCAGCCCCAGCATTTT CSAWDRGQPQHF
NA TRBD1 TRBJ2-5 TRBV10-3 TGTGCCATCAGGCCGGGACAGGGGGAAGAGACCCAGTACTTC CAIRPGQGEETQYF
NA NA TRBJ2-2 TRBV7-2 TGTGCCAGCAGCTTAGATGCGGGGCGGGCCGGGGAGCTGTTTTTT CASSLDAGRAGELFF
once TRBD1 TRBJ2-6 TRBV10-3 TGTGCCATCAGCGGGACAGGGGGCTTCTCTGGGGCCAACGTCCTGACTTTC CAISGTGGFSGANVLTF
NA NA TRBJ1-2 TRBV29-1 TGCAGCGTTGAAGATATGGGAGGCGGCTACACCTTC CSVEDMGGGYTF
NA TRBD1 TRBJ1-1 TRBV7-2 TGTGCCAGCAGAGACTCGGGACAGCGAACTTTCTTT CASRDSGQRTFF